The T cell receptor beta chain described here comes from a study of shared clonotypes between healthy human individuals. Overall study findings and caveats: Rarefaction indicated that sorted-subset sequencing remained incomplete although depth was large. Clonotypes that were shared across a handful of donors made up approximately 5.1% of naive CD4 clonotypes.

All donors were Caucasian adults living in Nashville, Tennessee. Sequencing was at deep level. Clones were sequenced by immunoSEQ multiplex PCR, and TCRdb holds only the in-frame ones, with some missing. The sample records approximately 2.5 million clones, more than 90% being singletons. This CDR3 is built from 11 residues. Trimming stripped 4 bases from V and 7 bases from J, with 7 bases between. Germline V gives CDR1 SNHLY, CDR2 FYNNEI. This clone showed up just a few times. Its antigen is still unknown. The chain employs TRBV2 and TRBJ1-1; D unresolved. This TCR was recovered from a man aged 18 to 35 in good health. Sample: naive CD4+ T cells sorted from blood. Specified subset: CD45RA+ positively selected. CDR3 in DNA: TGTGCCAGCAGTGTACTAAATGAAGCTTTCTTT. Protein product: CASSVLNEAFF.